The entry that follows covers one T cell receptor beta chain sequence. This clone has just one count. The target of this receptor is not known. No per-base quality is available; no much larger clone lies one base away. This entry comes from a study of technical replicates of blood from a few donors (dated by TCRdb to 2016 to 2017). Library generation was performed with the immunoSEQ multiplex PCR assay. TCRdb retrieved this table from immuneACCESS and kept in-frame rearrangements only. Not all clones are present; in checked studies, unresolved V genes account for under half, and no reason is known for the remainder. In this sample the table shows under 85,000 clones, approximately 97% of which occur a single time. The ten largest clonotypes hold 0.2% to 0.25% of the sample. At the junction V is shortened by 1 base and J by 4 bases, with 8 bases in between. Sequences SGHRS (CDR1) and YFSETQ (CDR2) are obtained from the germline V gene. Including cysteine and phenylalanine, the CDR3 has 14 amino acids. Only the CDR3 DNA is retained, 42 bases long and in frame from the first base.

Input material: T cells isolated from PBMCs. This sequence originates from a human donor in good health. The rearrangement joined TRBV5-1 to TRBJ1-4, with the D gene too uncertain to name. The nucleotide sequence is given as TGCGCCAGCAGCTTGATGGGAGATAATGAAAAACTGTTTTTT. This sequence encodes CASSLMGDNEKLFF.